One T cell receptor (beta chain) is described in this entry. Vbeta (60) and Jbeta (13) primers were used in the PCR. Per the authors' pipeline: An analysis that came later counted 70 million to 100 million unique TCR beta chains, approximately 10 million shared. Libraries were prepared by immunoSEQ multiplex PCR; TCRdb keeps only in-frame clonotypes and omits some of them. D and trimming were read from the DNA, whereas the V and J calls and clone size are those reported in that table. Among some 190,000 clones listed, around 80% were seen once. This sample is part of a study of cytomegalovirus exposure and HLA in healthy donors. Trimming pared 5 bases from V and 2 bases from J, leaving 12 bases between. Germline-derived CDR1 and CDR2 are MNHNS and SASEGT. The CDR3 runs to 14 residues.

The sequenced sample was PBMCs. The sequence derives from a girl aged 5-17 years in good health and CMV-seropositive. The V call is TRBV6-1, the J call TRBJ1-1; D gene uncertain. CDR3 region: CASSQGTANTEAFF. CDR3 sequence (DNA): TGTGCCAGCAGTCAAGGCACAGCCAACACTGAAGCTTTCTTT.